This paragraph reports one T cell receptor (beta chain). Its antigen is unknown. These data originate in a study of siplizumab effects on memory and regulatory T cells. General study points: Mapping to unstimulated subsets was achieved for only a minor fraction of alloreactive clones. Under siplizumab, alloreactive sequences traced to unstimulated CD4+ memory cells were significantly reduced. Naive T cells seemed more diverse than memory cells and seemed major alloresponse contributors.

Repertoires were generated with immunoSEQ multiplex PCR, while TCRdb's copy carries only in-frame clones and drops some. The sample lists over 100,000 clones; 92% were seen once. The sample was CD4+ T cells sorted from blood. This receptor was obtained from a human donor in good health.

CDR3 DNA: TGTGCCAGTAGCACAGGGGTTAGGGAGCTGTTTTTT. Translating it yields CASSTGVRELFF. This chain connects TRBV19 to TRBJ2-2; 7 bases line up with TRBD1. Germline V lookup: CDR1 LNHDA, CDR2 SQIVND (reference sequence). This CDR3 region has 12 residues. V dropped 6 bases and J dropped 9; count of bases not matched to a gene: 4. Variable domain in full (rest from reference TRBV19 and TRBJ2-2): DGGITQSPKYLFRKEGQNVTLSCEQNLNHDAMYWYRQDPGQGLRLIYYSQIVNDFQKGDIAEGYSVSREKKESFPLTVTSAQKNPTAFYLCASSTGVRELFFGEGSRLTVL.